A selection of T cell receptor beta chains follows, all from one sample in a study of CD8 T cells in ankylosing spondylitis. TCRdb called the 5' RACE reads again in MiXCR, with one record for every CDR3 protein. Of roughly 150,000 distinct CDR3 sequences listed, 6% to 8% were seen once; the top ten hold around 11%. The sequencing input was blood, either unsorted or a sorted T cell fraction (not recorded which). Every receptor here comes from a female donor with ankylosing spondylitis or in good health (not recorded which). Each CDR3 is given with its conserved first and last residue. The D gene is left open where the match is weak. Clone size is stated in some rows and not others, as once, few, many or a class when expanded.

v_gene	j_gene	abundance	d_gene	CDR3nt	CDR3aa
TRBV7-2	TRBJ2-3	many	NA	TGTGCCAGCAGCGGCCAGCCCACAGATACGCAGTATTTT	CASSGQPTDTQYF
TRBV5-1	TRBJ2-3	many	TRBD2	TGCGCCAGCAGCTTCGGACTAGCTATCGCAGATACGCAGTATTTT	CASSFGLAIADTQYF
TRBV5-1	TRBJ2-1	many	TRBD1	TGCGCCAGCAGCTTGTCCGGTGCGGACAGGGATCCTGAGCAGTTCTTC	CASSLSGADRDPEQFF
TRBV15	TRBJ1-5	many	NA	TGTGCCACCAGCCGTGGCAATCAGCCCCAGCATTTT	CATSRGNQPQHF
TRBV3-1	TRBJ2-7	many	NA	TGTGCCAGCAGCCAAGAAGCACTCAAGCAGTACTTC	CASSQEALKQYF
TRBV4-1	TRBJ2-3	many	NA	TGCGCCAGCAGCCAAGTTGGGACAGATACGCAGTATTTT	CASSQVGTDTQYF
TRBV14	TRBJ1-1	many	NA	TGTGCCAGCAGCCAAGATTGGCCGGGGGGCACTGAAGCTTTCTTT	CASSQDWPGGTEAFF
TRBV15	TRBJ2-7	many	NA	TGTGCCACCAGCAGAACTCTACAGGGTTACGAGCAGTACTTC	CATSRTLQGYEQYF
TRBV5-1	TRBJ2-7	many	NA	TGCGCCAGCAGCCCGGAGGATTATTACGAGCAGTACTTC	CASSPEDYYEQYF
TRBV20-1	TRBJ1-6	few	TRBD1	TGCAGTGCTAGAGGGCAGGGGGTTAATTCACCCCTCCACTTT	CSARGQGVNSPLHF
TRBV20-1	TRBJ2-7	many	NA	TGCAGTGCTAGGCTCCCCGGGCCTTCCTACGAGCAGTACTTC	CSARLPGPSYEQYF
TRBV6-1	TRBJ2-4	many	NA	TGTGCCAGCAGTGGAGGACAGAATCTAGCCAAAAACATTCAGTACTTC	CASSGGQNLAKNIQYF
TRBV24-1	TRBJ2-2	many	TRBD1	TGTGCCACCAGTGACCACGGACAGGGGGCTAGGGAGCTGTTTTTT	CATSDHGQGARELFF
TRBV7-2	TRBJ1-1	many	NA	TGTGCCAGCAGCCTCCGGGGCAAGATGGCTGAAGCTTTCTTT	CASSLRGKMAEAFF
TRBV5-1	TRBJ2-1	many	TRBD2	TGCGCCAGCAGCCCGTCTTCTAGCGGGGCCTATCGGGATGAGCAGTTCTTC	CASSPSSSGAYRDEQFF
TRBV7-8	TRBJ1-2	NA	NA	TGTGCCAGCAGCTTGCCACGGGGACATACTAACTATGGCTACACCTTC	CASSLPRGHTNYGYTF
TRBV4-1	TRBJ1-3	many	NA	TGCGCCAGCAGCCAACAGGGGATCGGTGGAAACACCATATATTTT	CASSQQGIGGNTIYF